This T cell receptor (beta chain) was recovered during a study of cytomegalovirus exposure and HLA in healthy donors. Study-level information: In an early release, HLA-typed donors contributed tens of millions of unique TCR sequences. Regarding the study as a whole: In a later analysis, several top co-occurrence clusters appeared linked to parvovirus B19, influenza, CMV and Epstein-Barr virus. Indistinguishable V segments, including TRBV6-2 and TRBV6-3, were excluded. The study found most TCR sequences rare, yet found some public TCRs in many donors.

With respect to this clone: No antigen is known for it.

The germline V gene encodes CDR1 MNHEY and CDR2 SMNVEV (reference sequence). Trimming took off 2 bases at V and 5 bases at J, with 14 bases between the two ends. This CDR3 is 15 amino acids long. Both 60 Vbeta primers and 13 Jbeta primers went into the PCR. The method was immunoSEQ multiplex PCR; TCRdb's version includes in-frame clones alone and lacks a portion of them. This sample yields some 140,000 clones, of which 70% to 80% are seen a single time; roughly 13% belongs to the top ten. The TCR originated in a man aged 25 to 40 in good health and CMV-seropositive. The specimen was PBMCs. The chain couples TRBV27 to TRBJ2-3; the D gene is possibly TRBD1 (7 bases). CDR3 loop: CASSLGGTAKDTQYF. CDR3 nucleotide sequence: TGTGCCAGCAGTTTAGGGGGGACAGCTAAAGATACGCAGTATTTT.